The 9 T cell receptor beta chains presented below share a single source sample, sequenced in a study of CD8 T cells in ankylosing spondylitis. MiXCR, run by TCRdb on the 5' RACE reads, gives a single entry per CDR3 protein. The sample carries 200,000 to 250,000 distinct CDR3 sequences, around a quarter recorded once. Input material: blood, either unsorted or a sorted T cell fraction (not recorded which). The receptors were sampled from a male donor with ankylosing spondylitis or in good health (not recorded which).

This clonotype was recorded at least ten times. The chain combines TRBV5-1 with TRBJ1-3; possibly TRBD1 for D (5 bases). This CDR3 region has 15 residues. V gave up 4 bases and J gave up 4 bases, with 15 bases separating them. The germline gives CDR1 SGHRS, CDR2 YFSETQ. CDR3 sequence reads: CASSPVAGDGNTIYF. As DNA, the CDR3 is TGCGCCAGCAGCCCGGTTGCGGGGGACGGAAACACCATATATTTT.

This clonotype was detected many times. The genes are TRBV6-1 and TRBJ2-3; D is possibly TRBD1 or TRBD2 (5 bases each). V was pared by 6 bases and J by 4 bases, with 17 bases between. The CDR3 spans 15 residues. The germline gives CDR1 MNHNS, CDR2 SASEGT. The CDR3 sequence is CASRVAGSFADTQYF. The CDR3 coding sequence is TGTGCCAGCAGGGTAGCAGGGAGTTTCGCAGATACGCAGTATTTT.

This clonotype came up once. The chain links TRBV5-4 to TRBJ2-5; 7 bases match TRBD1. In germline, CDR1 is SGHNT, CDR2 YYREEE (reference sequence). The junction had 8 bases not matched to a gene; V was cut back by 0 bases and J by 3 bases. CDR3 length: 16 amino acids. The CDR3 sequence is CASSLDQRQGEETQYF. The CDR3 DNA is TGTGCCAGCAGCTTGGACCAGAGGCAGGGGGAAGAGACCCAGTACTTC.

This clonotype was observed at least ten times. The chain carries TRBV20-1 and TRBJ2-2, with D perhaps matching TRBD1 (5 bases). V was trimmed by 0 bases and J by 6 bases, leaving 17 bases between them. The germline V gene encodes CDR1 DFQATT and CDR2 SNEGSKA (reference sequence). The CDR3 has 16 amino acids. CDR3: CSARDDSKISPGELFF. The CDR3 DNA is TGCAGTGCTAGAGATGACAGCAAGATAAGCCCCGGGGAGCTGTTTTTT.

This clonotype was counted ten times or more. The chain uses TRBV28 and TRBJ2-3; 7 bases match TRBD2. The CDR3 loop spans 15 amino acids. The ends lost 2 bases at V and 2 bases at J; junction bases unmatched: 4. CDR1 and CDR2 from the germline V gene are MDHEN and SYDVKM. This CDR3 reads CASSLPAGSTDTQYF. The CDR3, as DNA: TGTGCCAGCAGTTTACCAGCGGGATCCACAGATACGCAGTATTTT.

This chain joins TRBV29-1 and TRBJ1-1; the D is unclear. CDR3 length equals 10 residues. Per germline, CDR1 SQVTM and CDR2 ANQGSEA. Trimming took off 4 bases at V and 6 bases at J, with 6 bases between the two ends. The CDR3 region has the DNA TGCAGCGTTGTTGGGGCTGAAGCTTTCTTT. This sequence encodes CSVVGAEAFF.

At least ten counts were recorded for this clonotype. This chain uses TRBV12-3 or TRBV12-4 with TRBJ1-4; D unclear. The V gene lost 5 bases and the J gene lost 0 bases, with 7 bases spanning the gap. The CDR3 spans 14 residues. The CDR3 region has the DNA TGTGCCAGCAGTCTCCGAACAACTAATGAAAAACTGTTTTTT. Protein: CASSLRTTNEKLFF.

This clonotype was found many times. CDR3 sequence reads: CASSPIGGGYNEQFF. CDR3 coding DNA: TGTGCCAGCAGTCCGATTGGCGGGGGGTACAATGAGCAGTTCTTC. The rearrangement links TRBV12-3 or TRBV12-4 to TRBJ2-1; 8 positions match TRBD2. The CDR3 is 15 amino acids. The V and J ends lost 5 bases and 4 bases, in that order; junction bases with no gene match: 7.

This clonotype was seen many times. This sequence joins TRBV20-1 and TRBJ2-3; 10 nucleotides align to TRBD2. Per the germline V gene, CDR1 is DFQATT and CDR2 is SNEGSKA (reference sequence). Losses at the gene ends were 2 bases for V and 1 base for J; bases not matched to a gene: 12. The CDR3 is 18 amino acids. The CDR3 DNA sequence: TGCAGTGCTAGACCCCAGTTGGGACTAGCGTGGGGCACAGATACGCAGTATTTT. Protein sequence: CSARPQLGLAWGTDTQYF.